The present T cell receptor beta chain was sequenced within a study of shared clonotypes between healthy human individuals. Sequencing was performed with immunoSEQ multiplex PCR; in TCRdb, only in-frame clones are kept and a portion is missing. The table lists 850,000 to 1,100,000 clones, roughly 80% of them singletons. This CDR3 is built from 16 residues. Per germline, CDR1 SGDLS and CDR2 YYNGEE. The ends were cut back, 0 bases at V and 5 bases at J, with 14 bases in the middle. V gene TRBV9 combines with J gene TRBJ2-2; perhaps TRBD2 as D (6 bases). The sequenced sample was memory CD4+ T cells from PBMCs. Subset given: CD45RA-negative fraction. The origin of this receptor is a man between 18 and 29 years old in good health. Some clones in this sample may be carry-over from other donors' samples. The CDR3 sequence is CASSVATSFKTGELFF. CDR3 DNA sequence: TGTGCCAGCAGCGTAGCTACTAGCTTCAAAACCGGGGAGCTGTTTTTT.